Given below is one TCR beta chain in context. These data belong to a study of blood T cell repertoires in COVID-19. Authors' methods: It was from reference gene primer amplification that nucleated cell counts were estimated. The table came from immunoSEQ multiplex PCR; TCRdb's copy has only in-frame clones and leaves some out. The V and J calls and clone size come from that table; D and trimming were worked out from the DNA. The sample lists approximately 200,000 clones; 87% were seen once. Those who participated ranged in age from roughly 18 to 95 years and resided in approximately 26 US areas. Clinical history reported by participants formed the basis on which cohorts were assigned. V dropped 2 bases and J dropped 1 base, with 18 bases sitting between them. The CDR3 is 18 amino acids. Per germline, CDR1 SGHNT and CDR2 YENEEA.

Sample: PBMCs or T cells enriched from blood (not recorded which). The sequence was collected from a woman aged 30 to 39 who had recovered from COVID-19. The chain has TRBV11-3 and TRBJ1-3; D gene uncertain. The CDR3 DNA is TGTGCCAGCAGCTTACCCTCAACGCCGGGTGGGTCTGGAAACACCATATATTTT. Its protein product is CASSLPSTPGGSGNTIYF. The complete variable domain, with remaining parts taken from reference TRBV11-3 and TRBJ1-3, reads EAGVVQSPRYKIIEKKQPVAFWCNPISGHNTLYWYLQNLGQGPELLIRYENEEAVDDSQLPKDRFSAERLKGVDSTLKIQPAELGDSAVYLCASSLPSTPGGSGNTIYFGEGSWLTVV.